The rows below give T cell receptor beta chains drawn from one sample of a study of cytotoxic CD8 clonotypes in ibrutinib-treated CLL. Assay used: immunoSEQ multiplex PCR; TCRdb lists only in-frame clones, some missing. The data contain roughly 70,000 clones, about 84% of them singletons. The sequences come from PBMCs, collected at disease progression, from a patient treated with ibrutinib. These TCRs come from a human donor with chronic lymphocytic leukemia. Both conserved end residues are trimmed from each CDR3. Fields, in order: clone size, V gene, J gene, CDR3 length, CDR3 protein. Size is stated for part of the rows, as once, few or many counts, or as a class when the clone is expanded.

NA	TRBV4-1	TRBJ1-4	13	ASSQDRQGVEKLF
once	TRBV6-6	TRBJ2-5	13	ASRRQGIQGETQY
NA	TRBV2	TRBJ2-4	13	ASSGAQGGKNIQY
NA	TRBV9	TRBJ2-3	14	ASSASGTSGTDTQY
NA	TRBV19	TRBJ1-2	14	ATRRGGRLENYGYT
few	TRBV30	TRBJ1-5	12	AWSWRQSNQPQH
NA	TRBV4-1	TRBJ1-3	9	ASSQDRSIY
NA	TRBV7-9	TRBJ2-7	12	ASSKDRAFYEQY
NA	TRBV27	TRBJ2-4	14	ASSLWFDLAKNIQY
NA	TRBV7-9	TRBJ1-5	10	ASSSPGGPQH
NA	TRBV27	TRBJ1-5	17	ASSLWGRQGLVGNQPQH
NA	TRBV2	TRBJ2-7	13	ASSEVQPLTYEQY
NA	TRBV5-4	TRBJ2-3	13	ASSSTGGLTDTQY
NA	TRBV27	TRBJ1-2	14	ASSLKFWGTVYGYT
NA	TRBV6-1	TRBJ2-7	12	ASRVMDSAYEQY
NA	TRBV6-6	TRBJ2-7	13	ASSYPGTLGGEQY
NA	TRBV18	TRBJ2-7	12	ASSPGWGFFEQY
NA	TRBV28	TRBJ2-3	13	ASRDSSGGAGTQY
NA	TRBV10-3	TRBJ2-1	12	AIRGTVVYNEQF
NA	TRBV30	TRBJ1-1	12	AWSVWQGITEAF
once	TRBV27	TRBJ2-5	12	ASSLSWLQETQY
NA	TRBV18	TRBJ1-2	11	ASSPGQGYGYT
NA	TRBV10-3	TRBJ2-4	11	AISESEENIQY
NA	TRBV18	TRBJ1-1	12	ASSPQLMNTEAF
once	TRBV5-1	TRBJ2-3	11	ASSQTSGYTQY
NA	TRBV6-5	TRBJ2-1	12	ASRANYGDNEQF
NA	TRBV28	TRBJ1-2	13	ASSLTTGDNYGYT
NA	TRBV27	TRBJ2-3	13	ASSFSGGAGDTQY
NA	TRBV28	TRBJ2-6	16	ASSFLTPLSSGANVLT
NA	TRBV9	TRBJ2-7	11	ASSLGGGNEQY
once	TRBV6-1	TRBJ2-7	13	ASSDTSGAGTRQY